Below, 31 T cell receptor beta chains from the same sample are listed, as sequenced in a study of T cell changes during pregnancy in multiple sclerosis. Sequencing used immunoSEQ multiplex PCR; TCRdb keeps in-frame clones, though not all of them. The data contain tens of thousands of clones, around 93% of them singletons. The sequences come from CD4+ T cells from peripheral blood mononuclear cells, collected before pregnancy. The receptors derive from a female donor with multiple sclerosis, enrolled in a pregnancy study.

The chain joins TRBV7-3 to TRBJ1-1; no clear D gene. The CDR3 runs to 13 residues. Germline-derived CDR1 and CDR2 are SGHTA and FQGTGA. The V and J ends lost 4 bases and 5 bases respectively, with 11 bases between them. The CDR3: CASSSTRGTEAFF. CDR3 in DNA: TGTGCCAGCAGCTCTACCCGAGGGACTGAAGCTTTCTTT.

The genes are TRBV7-8 and TRBJ2-7, with 8 bases aligning to TRBD1. Germline V gene lookup returns CDR1 SGHVS and CDR2 FQNEAQ. Germline trimming cut 6 bases from V and 2 bases from J; bases unmatched to any gene: 6. CDR3 length: 14 amino acids. CDR3 DNA sequence: TGTGCCAGCAGTAAGAACAGGGGGACCTACGAGCAGTACTTC. Protein product: CASSKNRGTYEQYF.

This clone was recorded only once. The V and J genes are TRBV30 and TRBJ1-2; D ambiguous. This CDR3 comprises 14 residues. Germline V lookup: CDR1 GTSNPN, CDR2 SVGIG (reference sequence). V was trimmed by 3 bases and J by 4 bases, leaving 15 bases between them. CDR3 sequence (DNA): TGTGCCTGGAGCGGGAGACCCTCGTTCTATGGCTACACCTTC. It is translated as CAWSGRPSFYGYTF. Supplemented by reference TRBV30 and TRBJ1-2, the full variable domain reads SQTIHQWPATLVQPVGSPLSLECTVEGTSNPNLYWYRQAAGRGLQLLFYSVGIGQISSEVPQNLSASRPQDRQFILSSKKLLLSDSGFYLCAWSGRPSFYGYTFGSGTRLTVV.

The genes are TRBV6-5 and TRBJ1-5; D might be TRBD1 (5 bases). This CDR3 spans 13 amino acids. Germline assignment: CDR1 MNHEY and CDR2 SVGAGI. V was shortened by 10 bases and J by 5 bases, with 15 bases between the two germline ends. The CDR3, as DNA: TGTGCCACCAAAAGGGGAGGCGATCAGCCCCAGCATTTT. Translating gives CATKRGGDQPQHF.

The V and J genes are TRBV15 and TRBJ2-7; TRBD2 agrees at 8 bases. J was trimmed by 5 bases and V by 1 base; bases with no gene match: 10. CDR3 length: 16 amino acids. The germline V gene encodes CDR1 LNHNV and CDR2 YYDKDF (reference sequence). The CDR3 sequence: CATSRARPGTRHEQYF. The CDR3 coding sequence is TGTGCCACCAGCAGAGCGCGTCCCGGGACTAGGCACGAGCAGTACTTC.

This clone was seen a few times. The CDR3 DNA reads as TGTGCCAGCAGCCCGAAGAGGACTTTATTGATTGTGTACACTGAAGCTTTCTTT. This encodes CASSPKRTLLIVYTEAFF. The gene calls are TRBV11-2 and TRBJ1-1; unclear D gene. Trimming took 5 bases from V and 3 from J, leaving 25 bases between them. Per the germline V gene, CDR1 is SGHAT and CDR2 is FQNNGV. The CDR3 covers 18 residues.

V usage is TRBV7-8 and J usage is TRBJ1-2, with a weak D call TRBD1 (6 bases). V was clipped by 5 bases and J by 7 bases, with 14 bases between them. CDR1 and CDR2 (germline): SGHVS, FQNEAQ. This CDR3 contains 13 residues. This chain's CDR3 is CASSPTGVSGYTF. In nucleotides, the CDR3 is TGTGCCAGCAGCCCGACAGGTGTGTCTGGCTACACCTTC.

This sequence joins TRBV5-1 and TRBJ2-3; tentatively, D is TRBD1 (5 bases). The CDR3 spans 13 residues. The germline V gene has CDR1 SGHRS and CDR2 YFSETQ. Trimming removed 5 bases from V and 0 bases from J, with 7 bases in between. The CDR3 here is CASSDSSTDTQYF. Here the CDR3 DNA reads TGCGCCAGCAGTGACAGTAGCACAGATACGCAGTATTTT.

The chain carries TRBV4-3 and TRBJ2-5; 7 positions match TRBD2. CDR1 and CDR2 (germline): LGHNA, YSLEER. The CDR3 is 14 amino acids. V lost 0 bases and J lost 2; bases outside the gene matches: 0. As DNA, the CDR3 is TGCGCCAGCAGCCAAGACGGGAGGCAAGAGACCCAGTACTTC. Amino acid sequence: CASSQDGRQETQYF.

The V gene is TRBV11-1, the J gene TRBJ2-7; D is possibly TRBD1 (9 bases). Deletions cut 7 bases from V and 4 bases from J, with 20 bases between. CDR3 length: 15 amino acids. Germline-derived CDR1 and CDR2 are SGHAT and FQDESV (reference sequence). DNA of the CDR3: TGTGCCAGCAACCAGCGGGGGACAGGGCCTTACGAGCAGTACTTC. It codes for CASNQRGTGPYEQYF.

The chain links TRBV9 to TRBJ1-1; D is perhaps TRBD1 (5 bases). This CDR3 spans 15 amino acids. Deletions cut 0 bases from V and 5 bases from J, with 14 bases between. In germline, CDR1 is SGDLS, CDR2 YYNGEE. CDR3 amino acids: CASSVEPGRITEAFF. The CDR3 DNA follows: TGTGCCAGCAGCGTAGAACCAGGGAGGATAACTGAAGCTTTCTTT.

The chain links TRBV5-6 to TRBJ2-1; 10 bases are shared with TRBD2. The CDR3 has 15 residues. The trim removed 4 bases at V and 4 bases at J, leaving 5 bases unmatched. Germline V gives CDR1 SGHDT, CDR2 YYEEEE. The CDR3 nucleotides are TGTGCCAGCAGCCTCACTAGCGGGGATTACAATGAGCAGTTCTTC. Translation gives CASSLTSGDYNEQFF.

This chain uses TRBV7-2 with TRBJ1-2, with D uncertain. From germline, CDR1 is SGHTA and CDR2 FQGNSA. The ends were cut back, 5 bases at V and 4 bases at J, with 14 bases in the middle. The CDR3 runs to 14 residues. CDR3 in DNA: TGTGCCAGCAGCCTGAGAGGGATTACCTATGGCTACACCTTC. It yields the protein CASSLRGITYGYTF.

The chain links TRBV4-3 to TRBJ1-2; 7 bases fit TRBD1. CDR1 is LGHNA, CDR2 YSLEER, per germline. The junction had 8 bases not matched to a gene; V was cut back by 0 bases and J by 4 bases. The CDR3 extends over 16 amino acids. In DNA form, the CDR3 reads TGCGCCAGCAGCCAAGAAACGACAGGGACGGGCTATGGCTACACCTTC. It translates to CASSQETTGTGYGYTF.

The chain couples TRBV5-1 to TRBJ2-5, with no clear D. The CDR3 is 13 residues long. Trimming cost V 0 bases and J 4 bases, with 7 bases left between them. Germline V CDR1 and CDR2: SGHRS, YFSETQ. The CDR3, as DNA: TGCGCCAGCAGCTTGGCGGAGCGAGAGACCCAGTACTTC. This encodes CASSLAERETQYF.

The chain is built from TRBV2 and TRBJ2-7, with 15 bases lining up with TRBD2. CDR3 length: 15 residues. The trim removed 7 bases at V and 6 bases at J, leaving 7 bases unmatched. The germline gives CDR1 SNHLY, CDR2 FYNNEI. The CDR3 DNA reads TGTGCCAGCATAGGGACTAGCGGGGGGCCGGGCGAGCAGTACTTC. Encoded protein: CASIGTSGGPGEQYF.

V gene TRBV4-2 combines with J gene TRBJ2-1, with a weak D call TRBD2 (6 bases). Germline values: CDR1 LGHNA, CDR2 YNFKEQ. V was clipped by 0 bases and J by 8 bases, with 14 bases between them. The CDR3 sequence is 15 residues long. Here the CDR3 reads CASSQEGGGFDEQFF. CDR3 nucleotides: TGTGCCAGCAGCCAAGAGGGGGGTGGTTTCGATGAGCAGTTCTTC.

This chain joins TRBV7-9 and TRBJ2-3; D may be TRBD2 (6 bases). The V end was cut by 2 bases, the J end by 6 bases, with 21 bases between. Germline loops: CDR1 SEHNR, CDR2 FQNEAQ (reference sequence). The CDR3 consists of 17 residues. This chain's CDR3 is CASSLRAGLSRIDTQYF. DNA of the CDR3: TGTGCCAGCAGCTTACGGGCGGGACTGTCTCGGATCGATACGCAGTATTTT.

The chain recombines TRBV19 with TRBJ1-2, with 7 bases aligning to TRBD1. CDR1 is LNHDA and CDR2 is SQIVND in the germline V gene (reference sequence). This CDR3 spans 14 amino acids. Trimming removed 2 bases from V and 5 bases from J; junction bases left unmatched: 5. The CDR3: CASSILQGEYGYTF. CDR3 DNA sequence: TGTGCCAGTAGTATACTCCAGGGGGAGTATGGCTACACCTTC.

This clone was seen just once. This rearrangement joins TRBV5-6 to TRBJ1-2; tentatively, D is TRBD1 (5 bases). Trimming removed 0 bases at V and 3 bases at J, with 9 bases between. The germline V gene has CDR1 SGHDT and CDR2 YYEEEE. The CDR3 is made up of 14 amino acids. CDR3 nucleotides: TGTGCCAGCAGCTTGGCGGCAGGGTACTATGGCTACACCTTC. As protein: CASSLAAGYYGYTF. The full variable domain, completed using reference TRBV5-6 and TRBJ1-2, is DAGVTQSPTHLIKTRGQQVTLRCSPKSGHDTVSWYQQALGQGPQFIFQYYEEEERQRGNFPDRFSGHQFPNYSSELNVNALLLGDSALYLCASSLAAGYYGYTFGSGTRLTVV.

The chain joins TRBV6-5 to TRBJ2-7, with 11 bases matching TRBD1. The germline gives CDR1 MNHEY, CDR2 SVGAGI. Germline trimming cut 0 bases from V and 7 bases from J; bases unmatched to any gene: 8. The CDR3 totals 16 residues. CDR3 in amino acids: CASSYSPDRGLGEQYF. CDR3 DNA: TGTGCCAGCAGTTACTCACCGGACAGGGGGCTAGGGGAGCAGTACTTC.

The CDR3 is CASSARTTGLAGETQYF. The DNA of the CDR3 is TGTGCCAGCAGCGCGAGAACCACGGGACTAGCGGGTGAGACCCAGTACTTC. The chain combines TRBV9 with TRBJ2-5; the match to TRBD2 covers 12 bases. The CDR3 covers 17 residues. V was pared by 3 bases and J by 5 bases, with 11 bases of the junction left unmatched. The germline CDR1 and CDR2 sequences are SGDLS and YYNGEE.

The CDR3 region has the DNA TGTGCCAGCTCATCCCGACAGCTCGAAAACACAGATACGCAGTATTTT. The encoded protein is CASSSRQLENTDTQYF. This sequence joins TRBV18 and TRBJ2-3; the D gene is possibly TRBD1 (5 bases). CDR3 length: 16 amino acids. V was clipped by 5 bases and J by 2 bases, with 17 bases between them. Germline CDR1 reads KGHSH; CDR2 reads LQKENI.

The rearrangement links TRBV9 to TRBJ2-7, with 7 bases aligning to TRBD1. The V gene end was trimmed by 2 bases and the J gene end by 6 bases; junction bases not matched to a gene: 11. The V gene's germline CDR1 is SGDLS and CDR2 YYNGEE. The CDR3 is made up of 15 amino acids. The CDR3 loop reads CASSVTGAGYVEQYF. The CDR3 coding sequence is TGTGCCAGCAGCGTTACAGGGGCCGGCTACGTCGAGCAGTACTTC. The entire variable domain, with the rest obtained from reference TRBV9 and TRBJ2-7, is as follows: DSGVTQTPKHLITATGQRVTLRCSPRSGDLSVYWYQQSLDQGLQFLIQYYNGEERAKGNILERFSAQQFPDLHSELNLSSLELGDSALYFCASSVTGAGYVEQYFGPGTRLTVT.

The chain links TRBV7-2 to TRBJ1-2, with D maybe TRBD1 (5 bases). V was trimmed by 5 bases and J by 4 bases, leaving 14 bases between them. The CDR3 length is 14 residues. Per the germline V gene, CDR1 is SGHTA and CDR2 is FQGNSA. CDR3 amino acids: CASSPDSGGYGYTF. CDR3 nucleotide sequence: TGTGCCAGCAGCCCCGACTCGGGGGGCTATGGCTACACCTTC.

The CDR3 bases are TGTGCCAGCAGTTTCTCGCCGGGGGGGACAACCTATGGCTACACCTTC. It specifies CASSFSPGGTTYGYTF. The chain combines TRBV27 with TRBJ1-2; D is perhaps TRBD1 (6 bases). The CDR3 contains 16 residues. V was trimmed by 3 bases and J by 4 bases, leaving 18 bases between them. Germline V gives CDR1 MNHEY, CDR2 SMNVEV (reference sequence).

This chain links TRBV27 with TRBJ1-2; D is undetermined. Trimming removed 2 bases at V and 6 bases at J, with 13 bases between. Germline loops: CDR1 MNHEY, CDR2 SMNVEV (reference sequence). This CDR3 region has 14 residues. CDR3 DNA: TGTGCCAGCAGTTTACGTTTTGGAGTCCATGGCTACACCTTC. This gives the protein CASSLRFGVHGYTF.

Only one count was recorded for this clone. The gene calls are TRBV9 and TRBJ1-5, with 9 bases identical to TRBD1. In germline, CDR1 is SGDLS, CDR2 YYNGEE. The CDR3 has 16 residues. V dropped 3 bases and J dropped 4; count of bases not matched to a gene: 8. The CDR3 DNA reads as TGTGCCAGCAGCGAGGGACAGGGCTCTAGGAATCAGCCCCAGCATTTT. Protein: CASSEGQGSRNQPQHF.

V is TRBV5-8 and J is TRBJ1-5; 9 positions agree with TRBD1. The V gene end was trimmed by 2 bases and the J gene end by 2 bases; junction bases not matched to a gene: 8. From germline, CDR1 is SGHTS and CDR2 YDEGEE. This CDR3 has 17 amino acids. The CDR3 loop is CASSFETGGWGNQPQHF. The CDR3 bases are TGTGCCAGCAGCTTCGAAACAGGGGGCTGGGGCAATCAGCCCCAGCATTTT.

This clone was counted once. This chain connects TRBV25-1 to TRBJ2-3; D not resolved. From germline, CDR1 is MGHDK and CDR2 SYGVNS. CDR3 length: 14 residues. Trimming took 4 bases from V and 1 from J, leaving 9 bases between them. In nucleotides, the CDR3 is TGTGCCAGCAGTGGACTTCTCGGCACAGATACGCAGTATTTT. Translated, it gives CASSGLLGTDTQYF.

The genes are TRBV30 and TRBJ1-6; D is ambiguous. The CDR3 totals 14 residues. V shed 1 base and J shed 9 bases, with 13 bases lying between them. Germline-derived CDR1 and CDR2 are GTSNPN and SVGIG (reference sequence). As DNA, the CDR3 is TGTGCCTGGAGTGGAACAGCCTTTATTTCACCCCTCCACTTT. Translated: CAWSGTAFISPLHF.